One and the same sample provided the 27 T cell receptor beta chains below, sequenced in a study of metastatic and nonmetastatic thyroid tumors. Prior to thyroid surgery, none of the patients had received any treatment. TCRdb used MiXCR to call clones anew from the PCR reads. The table has around 19,000 clones, roughly 15% seen once. Sequenced sample: tumor tissue. All receptors come from a female donor with papillary thyroid cancer or a benign thyroid nodule (not recorded which). Some clones in this sample may be carry-over from other donors' samples.

This clone was observed many times. The chain links TRBV20-1 to TRBJ1-4; D is perhaps TRBD1 (5 bases). This CDR3 spans 16 amino acids. Germline assignment: CDR1 DFQATT and CDR2 SNEGSKA (reference sequence). V lost 3 bases and J 2 bases, leaving 16 bases between the germline ends. The CDR3 nucleotides read TGCAGTGCTAGCGGTTCCCGGGGGGGTACTAATGAAAAACTGTTTTTT. It is translated as CSASGSRGGTNEKLFF.

This clone was seen ten or more times. The chain uses TRBV5-8 and TRBJ1-2; TRBD1 might be the D (6 bases). CDR1 is SGHTS and CDR2 is YDEGEE in the germline V gene. The CDR3 is 13 residues long. Trimming took off 4 bases at V and 2 bases at J, with 9 bases between the two ends. In DNA form, the CDR3 reads TGTGCCAGCAGCACAGGGACCAACTATGGCTACACCTTC. It codes for CASSTGTNYGYTF.

This clone was seen a few times. Sequence at one end of the junction differs from germline and may be a read error. The chain has TRBV6-1 and TRBJ1-5, with D possibly TRBD1 on 5 matching bases. There are 15 residues in the CDR3. The germline gives CDR1 MNHNS, CDR2 SASEGT. CDR3 DNA: TGTGTCAGCAGCCCCGGGACGGGGATGGGCCAGCCCCAGCATTTT. Protein: CVSSPGTGMGQPQHF.

This clone has ten or more counts. J is TRBJ1-2 and V is TRBV27; TRBD1 matches 9 bases. V was pared by 5 bases and J by 4 bases, with 2 bases of the junction left unmatched. The CDR3 sequence is 13 residues long. Germline-derived CDR1 and CDR2 are MNHEY and SMNVEV (reference sequence). CDR3 DNA sequence: TGTGCCAGCAGTCCGGACAGGGGCTATGGCTACACCTTC. Its translation is CASSPDRGYGYTF.

This clone has a handful of counts. A much larger clone is a single base away; this may be a read error. This rearrangement joins TRBV4-1 to TRBJ1-4; 8 bases are a match to TRBD1. This CDR3 has 14 amino acids. Germline values: CDR1 MGHRA, CDR2 YSYEKL. The trim removed 7 bases at V and 8 bases at J, leaving 9 bases unmatched. This chain's CDR3 is CASIRQGRGEKLFF. CDR3 nucleotides: TGCGCCAGCATCCGACAGGGGCGGGGGGAAAAACTGTTTTTT.

With regard to this clone: One end of the junction does not line up with germline, which may come from a read error. J is TRBJ2-3 and V is TRBV12-3 or TRBV12-4; D gene unclear. The length of the CDR3 is 11 residues. The CDR3 sequence is CASNTTYTQYF. For the CDR3, the DNA is TGTGCCAGCAATACCACATATACGCAGTATTTT.

At least ten counts were recorded for this clone. The rearrangement joins TRBV20-1 to TRBJ2-4; possibly TRBD2 for D (7 bases). The CDR3 spans 15 residues. Germline V gene sequence: CDR1 DFQATT, CDR2 SNEGSKA (reference sequence). V was trimmed by 3 bases and J by 8 bases, leaving 20 bases between them. CDR3 bases: TGCAGTGCTAGTATGGCGGGGGCGCTGGTAGACATTCAGTACTTC. This codes for CSASMAGALVDIQYF.

This clone was found many times. This rearrangement joins TRBV6-1 to TRBJ2-5; 12 bases are a match to TRBD1. The V gene end was trimmed by 6 bases and the J gene end by 6 bases; junction bases not matched to a gene: 2. This CDR3 has 13 amino acids. CDR1 and CDR2 (germline): MNHNS, SASEGT. The CDR3 loop reads CASRGQGAKTQYF. For the CDR3, the DNA is TGTGCCAGCAGGGGACAGGGGGCGAAGACCCAGTACTTC.

This clone was seen many times. The genes are TRBV27 and TRBJ1-1, with 8 bases fitting TRBD1. This CDR3 has 14 residues. Germline CDR1 is MNHEY and CDR2 is SMNVEV (reference sequence). The J segment lost 5 bases and the V segment lost 6 bases, leaving 8 bases of the junction unmatched. CDR3 coding DNA: TGTGCCAGCAGCGCCCAGGACAGGGTTACTGAAGCTTTCTTT. As protein: CASSAQDRVTEAFF.

This clone is judged medium-sized. The rearrangement links TRBV28 to TRBJ2-7; a weak D match, TRBD1 (6 bases). Trimming took 7 bases from V and 2 from J, leaving 15 bases between them. This CDR3 is built from 14 residues. CDR1 MDHEN and CDR2 SYDVKM come from the germline V gene. CDR3 amino acids: CASTVPGHAYEQYF. Here the CDR3 DNA reads TGTGCCAGCACGGTTCCGGGACATGCCTACGAGCAGTACTTC.

Many counts were recorded for this clone. The chain carries TRBV19 and TRBJ2-5, with 9 bases identical to TRBD1. Germline V gene data show CDR1 as LNHDA and CDR2 as SQIVND (reference sequence). V was pared by 4 bases and J by 8 bases, with 14 bases of the junction left unmatched. CDR3 size: 16 residues. CDR3 sequence (DNA): TGTGCCAGTAGTACCCGGGACAGGGTGGGGGCCGCAACCCAGTACTTC. Protein: CASSTRDRVGAATQYF.

On this clone: Being one base from a much bigger clone, this may be a read error. J is TRBJ2-5 and V is TRBV7-3; D may be TRBD2 (5 bases). The germline CDR1 and CDR2 sequences are SGHTA and FQGTGA. This CDR3 is 13 amino acids long. The CDR3 DNA reads TGTGTCAGCAGCTTAGGGAGTATAGAGACCCAGTACTTC. The encoded protein is CVSSLGSIETQYF. Full variable domain (missing parts from reference TRBV7-3 and TRBJ2-5): GAGVSQTPSNKVTEKGKYVELRCDPISGHTALYWYRQSLGQGPEFLIYFQGTGAADDSGLPNDRFFAVRPEGSVSTLKIQRTERGDSAVYLCVSSLGSIETQYFGPGTRLLVL.

This clone was seen ten or more times. This chain connects TRBV24-1 to TRBJ1-2; D gene unclear. This CDR3 is 11 amino acids long. V was cut by 3 bases and J by 5 bases, with 3 bases left in between. Germline CDR1 is KGHDR and CDR2 is SFDVKD. CDR3 nucleotides: TGTGCCACCAGTGATGGGTATGGCTACACCTTC. Protein product: CATSDGYGYTF.

This clone has a count of ten or more. This chain connects TRBV7-3 to TRBJ2-1, with a tentative D call TRBD1 (6 bases). V lost 2 bases and J lost 4, with 9 bases in between. CDR1 is SGHTA and CDR2 is FQGTGA in the germline V gene. The CDR3 has 14 residues. This CDR3 is CASSLPGQYNEQFF. The DNA of the CDR3 is TGTGCCAGCAGCTTACCAGGACAGTACAATGAGCAGTTCTTC.

This clone was observed at least ten times. The chain recombines TRBV14 with TRBJ2-7, with 7 bases fitting TRBD2. V trimming: 0 bases; J trimming: 4 bases; junction bases outside the gene matches: 9. Germline values: CDR1 SGHDN, CDR2 FVKESK. The CDR3 runs 16 residues. CDR3 bases: TGTGCCAGCAGCCAAGATGGGGGGGGTGAACCATACGAGCAGTACTTC. It codes for CASSQDGGGEPYEQYF.

The sample holds many counts of this clone. The genes are TRBV5-1 and TRBJ1-5; D call uncertain. The CDR3 covers 14 residues. CDR1 is SGHRS and CDR2 is YFSETQ in the germline V gene. Trimming removed 0 bases from V and 7 bases from J, with 11 bases in between. The CDR3 nucleotides read TGCGCCAGCAGCTTGGAATCGGGTGGACAGCCCCAGCATTTT. It translates to CASSLESGGQPQHF.

This clone has more than one count but fewer than ten. The chain has TRBV11-1 and TRBJ2-7; 9 positions agree with TRBD2. The V and J ends lost 5 bases and 2 bases, in that order; junction bases with no gene match: 10. The CDR3 has 16 residues. Germline values: CDR1 SGHAT, CDR2 FQDESV (reference sequence). The CDR3 sequence: CASSQTSGRTTYEQYF. DNA for the CDR3: TGTGCCAGCAGCCAAACCAGCGGGAGGACTACCTACGAGCAGTACTTC.

This clone was detected ten times or more. The rearrangement uses TRBV20-1 and TRBJ2-3, with 7 bases fitting TRBD2. The CDR3 extends over 15 amino acids. Germline V gene sequence: CDR1 DFQATT, CDR2 SNEGSKA (reference sequence). V shed 4 bases, J shed 2 bases, and the junction held 9 bases outside the gene matches. The CDR3 loop reads CSATKKRGNTDTQYF. In nucleotides, the CDR3 is TGCAGTGCTACGAAAAAGCGGGGAAACACAGATACGCAGTATTTT.

Ten or more counts support this clone. A much larger clone lies a single base off, so this may be a read error. The chain links TRBV28 to TRBJ2-1; 9 bases line up with TRBD2. The germline V gene encodes CDR1 MDHEN and CDR2 SYDVKM. This CDR3 has 12 amino acids. CDR3 sequence (DNA): TGTGCCAGCAGTTTACGGACTAGCGTCAGGGTCTTC. Translating gives CASSLRTSVRVF.

This chain connects TRBV7-3 to TRBJ1-2; D gene unclear. The CDR3 loop spans 14 amino acids. In germline, CDR1 is SGHTA, CDR2 FQGTGA. V was trimmed by 4 bases and J by 1 base, leaving 10 bases between them. CDR3 in DNA: TGTGCCAGCAGCTCGGGCCATGGTAACTATGGCTACACCTTC. Amino acid sequence: CASSSGHGNYGYTF.

This clone was seen at least ten times. The chain combines TRBV10-2 with TRBJ2-3; TRBD2 might be the D (5 bases). V gave up 7 bases and J gave up 1 base, with 12 bases separating them. Germline assignment: CDR1 WSHSY and CDR2 SAAADI. CDR3 length: 14 residues. Here the CDR3 DNA reads TGCGCCAGCACTCCCCTGAGGGGCACAGATACGCAGTATTTT. This gives the protein CASTPLRGTDTQYF.

Relative to its sample, this clone is large. The chain is built from TRBV6-1 and TRBJ1-6; D unclear. Germline CDR1 and CDR2: MNHNS and SASEGT. Trimming pared 2 bases from V and 0 bases from J, leaving 11 bases between. This CDR3 has 17 amino acids. In nucleotides, the CDR3 is TGTGCCAGCAGTGAACATCACAGCTACTCCTATAATTCACCCCTCCACTTT. Its translation is CASSEHHSYSYNSPLHF.

Note on this clone: The junction does not match germline at one end; this may be a read error. The rearrangement joins TRBV5-1 to TRBJ2-2; D is unresolved. Germline CDR1 and CDR2: SGHRS and YFSETQ. The CDR3 runs 16 residues. In nucleotides, the CDR3 is TGCGCCAGCAGCTCTTCCTTCAAGACTGACACCGTGGAGCTGTTTTTT. Its translation: CASSSSFKTDTVELFF.

The table lists this clone with many counts. One base away lies a much larger clone, so this may be a sequencing read error. This sequence joins TRBV30 and TRBJ1-6; unclear D gene. V lost 8 bases and J lost 11, with 16 bases in between. The CDR3 spans 12 residues. Germline V CDR1 and CDR2: GTSNPN, SVGIG (reference sequence). The CDR3 region has the DNA TGTGCCGTGGGAGCCCAGCGTCCACCCCTCCACTTT. Protein sequence: CAVGAQRPPLHF.

This clone was detected ten times or more. The chain uses TRBV6-1 and TRBJ2-3, with D hard to call. The V end lost 5 bases, the J end lost 0 bases, and 3 bases lay between the germline ends. The CDR3 runs to 12 residues. CDR1 MNHNS and CDR2 SASEGT come from the germline V gene. The CDR3 nucleotides are TGTGCCAGCAGTTCAAGCACAGATACGCAGTATTTT. This translates into CASSSSTDTQYF.

The J gene is TRBJ1-1, the V gene TRBV5-1; D possibly corresponds to TRBD1 (5 bases). The V gene lost 0 bases and the J gene lost 2 bases, with 17 bases spanning the gap. The CDR3 covers 17 residues. The V gene's germline CDR1 is SGHRS and CDR2 YFSETQ. CDR3: CASSLVGAGWINTEAFF. The DNA for the CDR3 is TGCGCCAGCAGCTTGGTGGGAGCAGGGTGGATCAACACTGAAGCTTTCTTT.

The chain links TRBV24-1 to TRBJ2-5; D possibly matches TRBD1 or TRBD2 (5 bases each). The germline gives CDR1 KGHDR, CDR2 SFDVKD. CDR3 length equals 13 residues. Trimming removed 5 bases at V and 8 bases at J, with 14 bases between. The CDR3 loop is CATSGGVLDTQYF. The CDR3 bases are TGTGCCACCAGTGGAGGGGTGCTGGATACCCAGTACTTC.